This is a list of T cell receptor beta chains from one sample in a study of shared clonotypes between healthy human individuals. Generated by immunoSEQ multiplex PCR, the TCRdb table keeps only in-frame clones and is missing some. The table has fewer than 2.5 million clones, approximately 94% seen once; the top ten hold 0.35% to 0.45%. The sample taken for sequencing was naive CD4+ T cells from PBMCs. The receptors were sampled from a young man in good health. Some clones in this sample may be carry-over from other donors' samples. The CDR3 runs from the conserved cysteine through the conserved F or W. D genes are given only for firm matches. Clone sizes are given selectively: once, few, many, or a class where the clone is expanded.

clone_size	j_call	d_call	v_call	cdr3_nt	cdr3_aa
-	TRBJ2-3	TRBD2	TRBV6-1	TGTGCCAGCAGGGTAGCGGGTTGGGTAGATACGCAGTATTTT	CASRVAGWVDTQYF
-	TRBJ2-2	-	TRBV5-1	TGCGCCAGCAGCTTCGGACTAAACACCGGGGAGCTGTTTTTT	CASSFGLNTGELFF
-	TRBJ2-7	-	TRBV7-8	TGTGCCAGCAGCTTAGTAGTAGGCACCGGCTCGGAGCAGTACTTC	CASSLVVGTGSEQYF
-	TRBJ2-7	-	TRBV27	TGTGCCAGCAGTTCTGTGGGGACGAGCGAGCAGTACTTC	CASSSVGTSEQYF
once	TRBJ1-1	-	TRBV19	TGTGCCAGTAGCATTCAGGGAGGGGGCACTGAAGCTTTCTTT	CASSIQGGGTEAFF
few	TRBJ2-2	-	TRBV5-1	TGCGCCAGCAGCTTGGAGACAGCGAACACCGGGGAGCTGTTTTTT	CASSLETANTGELFF
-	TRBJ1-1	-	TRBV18	TGTGCCAGCGCAGAGGTAGTTCGGACTGAAGCTTTCTTT	CASAEVVRTEAFF
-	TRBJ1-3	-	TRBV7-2	TGTGCCAGCAGCCACTCAGCGAACTCTGGAAACACCATATATTTT	CASSHSANSGNTIYF
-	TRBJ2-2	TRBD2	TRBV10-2	TGCGCCAGCACTCTAGCGGGGGGCGGGGAGCTGTTTTTT	CASTLAGGGELFF
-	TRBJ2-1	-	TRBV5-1	TGCGCCAGCAACAGGGATAGGGACGGTGAGCAGTTCTTC	CASNRDRDGEQFF
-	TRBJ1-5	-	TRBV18	TGTGCCAGCTCACCAATAAGCGTCACTGGACGTTATGGTCAGCCCCAGCATTTT	CASSPISVTGRYGQPQHF
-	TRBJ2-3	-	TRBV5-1	TGCGCCAGCAGCTCCGGAGGGGGGCCCAGCACAGATACGCAGTATTTT	CASSSGGGPSTDTQYF
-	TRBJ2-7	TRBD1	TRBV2	TGTGCCAGCAGCGGGACAGGGGCGGTCTACGAGCAGTACTTC	CASSGTGAVYEQYF
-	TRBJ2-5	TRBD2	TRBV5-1	TGCGCCAGCAGCAAGTCCGGGACTAGCGCGGAGACCCAGTACTTC	CASSKSGTSAETQYF
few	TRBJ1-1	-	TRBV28	TGTGCCAGCAGTTTGAGGGAGAACACTGAAGCTTTCTTT	CASSLRENTEAFF
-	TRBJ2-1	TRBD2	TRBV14	TGTGCCAGCAGCCGGAAAGGCCTAGCGGAAATCAATGAGCAGTTCTTC	CASSRKGLAEINEQFF